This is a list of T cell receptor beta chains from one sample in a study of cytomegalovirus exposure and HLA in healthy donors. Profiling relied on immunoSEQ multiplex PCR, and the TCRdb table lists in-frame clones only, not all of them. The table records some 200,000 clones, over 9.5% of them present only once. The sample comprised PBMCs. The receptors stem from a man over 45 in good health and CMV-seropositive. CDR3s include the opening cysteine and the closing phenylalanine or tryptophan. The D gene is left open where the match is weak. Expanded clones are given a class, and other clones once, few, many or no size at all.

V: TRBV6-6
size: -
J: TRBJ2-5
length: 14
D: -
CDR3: CASSFQQGQETQYF
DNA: TGTGCCAGCAGTTTTCAACAGGGCCAAGAGACCCAGTACTTC

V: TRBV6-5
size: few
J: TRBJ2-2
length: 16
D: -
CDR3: CASSYGHLTNTGELFF
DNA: TGTGCCAGCAGTTACGGGCACCTAACGAACACCGGGGAGCTGTTTTTT

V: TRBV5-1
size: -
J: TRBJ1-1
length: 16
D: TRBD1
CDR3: CASSFGQGTMNTEAFF
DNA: TGCGCCAGCAGCTTTGGACAGGGGACCATGAACACTGAAGCTTTCTTT

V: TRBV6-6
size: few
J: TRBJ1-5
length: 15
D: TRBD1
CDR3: CASSSLDRGPQPQHF
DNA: TGTGCCAGCAGTTCCCTCGACAGGGGGCCACAGCCCCAGCATTTT

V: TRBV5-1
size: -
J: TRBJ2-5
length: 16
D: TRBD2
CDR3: CASSSGLAGGRETQYF
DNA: TGCGCCAGCAGCTCCGGACTAGCGGGGGGGCGAGAGACCCAGTACTTC

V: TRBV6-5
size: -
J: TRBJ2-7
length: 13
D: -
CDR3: CASSPAVGYEQYF
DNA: TGTGCCAGCAGCCCCGCGGTAGGCTACGAGCAGTACTTC

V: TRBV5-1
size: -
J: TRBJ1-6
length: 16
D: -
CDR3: CASSRDDRRFNSPLHF
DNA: TGCGCCAGCAGTCGGGATGACAGGCGATTTAATTCACCCCTCCACTTT

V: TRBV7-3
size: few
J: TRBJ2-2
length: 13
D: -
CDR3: CASSLLGAGELFF
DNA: TGTGCCAGCAGCTTATTAGGGGCCGGGGAGCTGTTTTTT

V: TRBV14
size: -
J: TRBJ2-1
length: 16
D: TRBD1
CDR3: CASSQEGQGLYNEQFF
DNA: TGTGCCAGCAGCCAAGAGGGACAGGGTCTTTACAATGAGCAGTTCTTC

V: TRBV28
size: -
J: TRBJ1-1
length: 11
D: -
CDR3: CASSRGGEAFF
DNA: TGTGCCAGCAGTCGAGGGGGTGAAGCTTTCTTT

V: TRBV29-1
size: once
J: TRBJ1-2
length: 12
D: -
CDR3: CSASGSGYGYTF
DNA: TGCAGCGCTTCAGGCAGCGGCTATGGCTACACCTTC

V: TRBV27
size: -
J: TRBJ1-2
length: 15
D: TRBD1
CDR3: CASSLGTGPNYGYTF
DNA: TGTGCCAGCAGTTTGGGGACAGGGCCCAACTATGGCTACACCTTC

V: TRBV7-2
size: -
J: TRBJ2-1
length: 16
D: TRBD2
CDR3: CASSLYGGGPGNEQFF
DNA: TGTGCCAGCAGCCTGTACGGCGGGGGGCCAGGCAATGAGCAGTTCTTC

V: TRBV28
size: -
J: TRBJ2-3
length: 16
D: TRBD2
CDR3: CASSELAGASTDTQYF
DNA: TGTGCCAGCAGTGAACTAGCGGGGGCCAGCACAGATACGCAGTATTTT

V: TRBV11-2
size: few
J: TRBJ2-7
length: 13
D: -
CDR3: CASVKRPPYEQYF
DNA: TGTGCCAGCGTAAAGAGGCCTCCCTACGAGCAGTACTTC

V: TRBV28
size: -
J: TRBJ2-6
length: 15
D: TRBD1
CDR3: CASRKGAAGANVLTF
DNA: TGTGCCAGCAGGAAGGGGGCAGCTGGGGCCAACGTCCTGACTTTC

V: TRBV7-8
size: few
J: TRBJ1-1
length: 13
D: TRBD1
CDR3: CASSPRDSPEAFF
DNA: TGTGCCAGCAGCCCGCGGGACAGCCCTGAAGCTTTCTTT

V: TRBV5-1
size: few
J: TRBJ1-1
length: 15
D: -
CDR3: CASSGGRRVNTEAFF
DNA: TGCGCCAGCAGCGGAGGGAGGAGGGTGAACACTGAAGCTTTCTTT

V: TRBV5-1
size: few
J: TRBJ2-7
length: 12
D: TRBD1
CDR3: CASSIDRGPTYF
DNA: TGCGCCAGCAGCATCGACAGGGGCCCTACGTACTTC

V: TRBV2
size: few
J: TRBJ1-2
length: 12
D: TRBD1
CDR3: CASSEHRGGYTF
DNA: TGTGCCAGCAGTGAGCACAGGGGTGGCTACACCTTC

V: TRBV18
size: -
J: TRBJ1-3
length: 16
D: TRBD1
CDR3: CASSPAQGAKGNTIYF
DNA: TGTGCCAGCTCACCCGCCCAGGGGGCGAAGGGAAACACCATATATTTT

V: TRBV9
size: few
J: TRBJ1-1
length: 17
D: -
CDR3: CASSVAPRAESFTEAFF
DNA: TGTGCCAGCAGCGTAGCTCCCAGGGCGGAATCATTCACTGAAGCTTTCTTT

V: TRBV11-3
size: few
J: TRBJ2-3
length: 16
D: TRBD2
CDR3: CASSPRPSGYTDTQYF
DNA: TGTGCCAGCAGCCCCCGCCCTAGCGGATACACAGATACGCAGTATTTT

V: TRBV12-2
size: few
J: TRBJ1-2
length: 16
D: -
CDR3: CASRLDPQGPAYGYTF
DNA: TGTGCAAGTCGCTTAGACCCACAGGGCCCAGCCTATGGCTACACCTTC

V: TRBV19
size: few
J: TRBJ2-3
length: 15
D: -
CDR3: CASSIGRVRTDTQYF
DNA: TGTGCCAGTAGTATAGGGAGGGTAAGGACAGATACGCAGTATTTT

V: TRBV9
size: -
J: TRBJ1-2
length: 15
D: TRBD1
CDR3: CASSVDQGGPGGYTF
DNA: TGTGCCAGCAGCGTAGATCAGGGGGGACCGGGTGGCTACACCTTC

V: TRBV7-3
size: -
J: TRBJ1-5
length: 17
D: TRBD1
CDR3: CASRLIGDRARNQPQHF
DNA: TGTGCCAGCAGATTAATCGGGGACAGGGCTAGAAATCAGCCCCAGCATTTT